The present entry profiles one T cell receptor (beta chain) with its context. This sample was taken from a study of Tregs in tolerant kidney transplant recipients. Germline V lookup: CDR1 SGHVS, CDR2 FNYEAQ. This CDR3 contains 12 residues. The germline V and J ends were trimmed by 6 bases and 1 base, with 7 bases remaining between them. TCRdb's table, derived via immunoSEQ multiplex PCR, lists solely in-frame clones and lacks some. The data show approximately 67,000 clones, with roughly 92% seen just once and approximately 11% held by the top ten. The sequence was obtained from a human donor who received a combined kidney and bone marrow transplant. The genes are TRBV7-6 and TRBJ2-7; D ambiguous. The specimen comprised CD8+ T cells from blood, sampled before the transplant. CDR3 sequence reads: CASRGISYEQYF. The CDR3 nucleotides are TGTGCCAGCAGGGGCATTTCCTACGAGCAGTACTTC.